Shown below are 23 T cell receptor beta chains from a single sample sequenced in a study of blood T cell repertoires in COVID-19. Using immunoSEQ multiplex PCR, the repertoire was profiled, and TCRdb retains in-frame clones only, with some absent. The table records about 310,000 clones, around 90% of them present only once. The material sequenced was peripheral blood. The receptors were gathered from a woman aged 40 to 50 with COVID-19, enrolled during active disease.

This chain uses TRBV5-4 with TRBJ2-5; TRBD1 matches at 7 bases. This CDR3 is 14 amino acids long. V was clipped by 4 bases and J by 2 bases; unmatched bases: 5. Germline V gives CDR1 SGHNT, CDR2 YYREEE (reference sequence). The CDR3 DNA reads TGTGCCAGCAGCAGAGGGACAGATCAAGAGACCCAGTACTTC. Amino acid sequence: CASSRGTDQETQYF.

A remark on this clone: The same CDR3 arises from other DNA sequences in this sample as well. The rearrangement uses TRBV28 and TRBJ1-3; D unresolved. The length of the CDR3 is 14 residues. Between the trimmed V and J ends, which lost 4 bases and 4 bases, there was a span of 11 bases. Germline V lookup: CDR1 MDHEN, CDR2 SYDVKM. CDR3 nucleotides: TGTGCCAGCAGTTCCGGAGGCCCCGGAAACACCATATATTTT. This sequence encodes CASSSGGPGNTIYF.

This clone was seen a single time. The rearrangement uses TRBV2 and TRBJ1-5, with D possibly TRBD1 on 5 matching bases. The germline V gene encodes CDR1 SNHLY and CDR2 FYNNEI. V was trimmed by 4 bases and J by 4 bases, leaving 14 bases between them. The CDR3 loop spans 15 amino acids. CDR3 protein: CASSGGGVGNQPQHF. Written as DNA, the CDR3 is TGTGCCAGCAGTGGGGGAGGGGTAGGGAATCAGCCCCAGCATTTT.

The chain couples TRBV18 to TRBJ2-2; 9 nucleotides align to TRBD1. The V gene end was trimmed by 5 bases and the J gene end by 6 bases; junction bases not matched to a gene: 7. The germline gives CDR1 KGHSH, CDR2 LQKENI. This CDR3 spans 15 amino acids. As DNA, the CDR3 is TGTGCCAGCTCATCCGGGACAGGGCTCTCCGGGGAGCTGTTTTTT. Its protein product is CASSSGTGLSGELFF.

The chain joins TRBV6-2 or TRBV6-3 to TRBJ1-5; possibly TRBD1 for D (6 bases). Trimming left V 5 bases short and J 7 bases short, with 12 bases between. The germline gives CDR1 MNHEY, CDR2 SVGEGT. The CDR3 extends over 13 amino acids. The CDR3 here is CASSPQGSQPQHF. In DNA, the CDR3 is TGTGCCAGCAGTCCACAGGGAAGCCAGCCCCAGCATTTT.

This clone was seen only once. The CDR3 loop is CASKNTGIRPSGANVLTF. DNA of the CDR3: TGTGCCAGCAAGAATACAGGGATTCGGCCCTCTGGGGCCAACGTCCTGACTTTC. The V call is TRBV2, the J call TRBJ2-6; D perhaps matches TRBD1 (6 bases). Germline V gene lookup returns CDR1 SNHLY and CDR2 FYNNEI. CDR3 length equals 18 residues. Trimming shortened V by 7 bases and J by 0 bases, and 19 bases separated the two germline ends.

J is TRBJ2-7 and V is TRBV5-6; D is possibly TRBD2 (5 bases). CDR1 and CDR2 (germline): SGHDT, YYEEEE. V lost 2 bases and J 5 bases, leaving 11 bases between the germline ends. The CDR3 consists of 13 residues. CDR3 loop: CASSFEGYHEQYF. The CDR3 DNA sequence: TGTGCCAGCAGCTTTGAGGGTTACCACGAGCAGTACTTC.

This chain links TRBV7-9 with TRBJ2-3; 8 nucleotides agree with TRBD2. There are 16 residues in the CDR3. J lost 4 bases, V lost 5 bases, and 11 bases had no gene match. Germline CDR1 and CDR2: SEHNR and FQNEAQ (reference sequence). The CDR3 reads CASSKSWREDADTQYF. As DNA, the CDR3 is TGTGCCAGCAGCAAGAGCTGGCGGGAGGATGCAGATACGCAGTATTTT.

This chain uses TRBV5-4 with TRBJ1-4; no clear D gene. The germline V and J ends were trimmed by 9 bases and 8 bases, with 20 bases remaining between them. CDR3 length: 14 amino acids. Germline CDR1 reads SGHNT; CDR2 reads YYREEE (reference sequence). Here the CDR3 DNA reads TGTGCCACCCATTCGGGAACCTTACGAGAAAAACTGTTTTTT. This gives the protein CATHSGTLREKLFF.

The rearrangement uses TRBV3-1 (or the pseudogene TRBV3-2) and TRBJ2-7; 7 nucleotides line up with TRBD2. CDR3 length: 16 amino acids. Germline lookup yields CDR1 LGHDT and CDR2 YNNKEL (reference sequence). J gave up 2 bases and V 3 bases, and 10 bases lay outside the gene matches. The CDR3 DNA sequence: TGTGCCAGCAGCCAGTTACCCGGGACTACTACCTACGAGCAGTACTTC. This sequence encodes CASSQLPGTTTYEQYF.

This clone was seen only once. Different DNA sequences within this sample yield the same CDR3. This chain joins TRBV18 and TRBJ1-5; D is unclear. The CDR3 contains 13 residues. Between the trimmed V and J ends, which lost 3 bases and 4 bases, there was a span of 7 bases. Germline V gene data show CDR1 as KGHSH and CDR2 as LQKENI. DNA for the CDR3: TGTGCCAGCTCACCTGGAGCAAATCAGCCCCAGCATTTT. Translation: CASSPGANQPQHF. Supplemented by reference TRBV18 and TRBJ1-5, the full variable domain reads NAGVMQNPRHLVRRRGQEARLRCSPMKGHSHVYWYRQLPEEGLKFMVYLQKENIIDESGMPKERFSAEFPKEGPSILRIQQVVRGDSAAYFCASSPGANQPQHFGDGTRLSIL.

The chain combines TRBV19 with TRBJ2-1; 7 bases map to TRBD1. After removal of 0 bases from V and 6 bases from J, the junction contained 8 bases not matched to a gene. The V gene's germline CDR1 is LNHDA and CDR2 SQIVND (reference sequence). This CDR3 region has 16 residues. Written as DNA, the CDR3 is TGTGCCAGTAGTATAGATCGAGGGGGCGCTTTCAATGAGCAGTTCTTC. Amino acids: CASSIDRGGAFNEQFF.

The genes are TRBV27 and TRBJ2-7; TRBD2 might be the D (6 bases). This CDR3 region has 16 residues. CDR1 MNHEY and CDR2 SMNVEV come from the germline V gene (reference sequence). Trimming removed 5 bases at V and 5 bases at J, with 22 bases between. Here the CDR3 DNA reads TGTGCCAGCAGTCCCCTCAGGAGGGTTCCGTTAGACGAGCAGTACTTC. Protein sequence: CASSPLRRVPLDEQYF.

V is TRBV6-2 or TRBV6-3 and J is TRBJ2-7, with 10 bases matching TRBD2. Trimming at V came to 0 bases and at J to 5 bases, leaving 16 bases not matched to a gene. Germline CDR1 MNHEY, CDR2 SVGEGT. The CDR3 covers 19 residues. Written as DNA, the CDR3 is TGTGCCAGCAGTTACTCCCCGTCTAGCGGGAGACAGCCTTCCGACGAGCAGTACTTC. Protein product: CASSYSPSSGRQPSDEQYF.

The chain uses TRBV7-9 and TRBJ2-7; D is possibly TRBD2 (6 bases). CDR1 and CDR2 (germline): SEHNR, FQNEAQ (reference sequence). The length of the CDR3 is 14 residues. Trimming cost V 4 bases and J 3 bases, with 13 bases left between them. This chain's CDR3 is CASSSSEDNYEQYF. Written as DNA, the CDR3 is TGTGCCAGCAGCTCTAGCGAGGATAACTACGAGCAGTACTTC.

This clone has only one observation. The chain recombines TRBV30 with TRBJ1-6; no clear D gene. In germline, CDR1 is GTSNPN, CDR2 SVGIG (reference sequence). Trimming removed 1 base at V and 8 bases at J, with 15 bases between. The CDR3 extends over 15 amino acids. The chain's CDR3 is CAWSATRREDSPLHF. The CDR3 nucleotides read TGTGCCTGGAGTGCGACCCGTCGGGAGGATTCACCCCTCCACTTT.

The J gene is TRBJ2-1, the V gene TRBV4-3, with D possibly being TRBD2 (5 bases). The V end was cut by 0 bases, the J end by 6 bases, with 12 bases between. Germline V CDR1 and CDR2: LGHNA, YSLEER. This CDR3 region has 15 residues. This CDR3 reads CASSQDRAAINEQFF. CDR3 DNA sequence: TGCGCCAGCAGCCAAGATCGAGCGGCGATCAATGAGCAGTTCTTC.

This rearrangement joins TRBV7-9 to TRBJ2-7; a possible D gene is TRBD1 (5 bases). The V end was cut by 4 bases, the J end by 3 bases, with 19 bases between. The CDR3 is 16 residues long. CDR1 and CDR2 (germline): SEHNR, FQNEAQ (reference sequence). CDR3 coding DNA: TGTGCCAGCAGCTCCGTCCTACAGGTACCCCACTACGAGCAGTACTTC. It encodes CASSSVLQVPHYEQYF.

The CDR3 region is CASSLFGLTSGGYNEQFF. DNA for the CDR3: TGTGCCAGCAGTTTATTCGGGCTTACTAGCGGGGGGTACAATGAGCAGTTCTTC. The V gene is TRBV27, the J gene TRBJ2-1; 12 bases are shared with TRBD2. Germline values: CDR1 MNHEY, CDR2 SMNVEV (reference sequence). Trimming cost V 1 base and J 4 bases; bases outside gene matches: 8. The CDR3 is 18 amino acids.

V gene TRBV5-1 combines with J gene TRBJ2-5; D might be TRBD1 (6 bases). Germline V CDR1 and CDR2: SGHRS, YFSETQ. V dropped 2 bases and J dropped 2 bases, with 7 bases sitting between them. This CDR3 has 13 residues. CDR3 amino acids: CASSFQGQETQYF. CDR3 sequence (DNA): TGCGCCAGCAGCTTTCAGGGGCAAGAGACCCAGTACTTC.

The CDR3 protein is CASSESRVVVAGVTEQYF. The CDR3 nucleotides read TGCGCCAGCAGTGAGTCGAGAGTGGTGGTAGCGGGAGTTACCGAGCAGTACTTC. This sequence joins TRBV10-2 and TRBJ2-7, with TRBD2 identical over 9 bases. Trimming cost V 0 bases and J 6 bases; bases outside gene matches: 15. The CDR3 is made up of 18 amino acids. The germline V gene has CDR1 WSHSY and CDR2 SAAADI.

This clone was recorded only once. This chain links TRBV19 with TRBJ1-1, with a possible D match to TRBD1 (6 bases). Trimming took 5 bases from V and 6 from J, leaving 10 bases between them. CDR1 and CDR2 from the germline V gene are LNHDA and SQIVND (reference sequence). The CDR3 is made up of 12 amino acids. The CDR3 sequence is CASSPGGPEAFF. In DNA, the CDR3 is TGTGCCAGTAGTCCCGGGGGGCCTGAAGCTTTCTTT.

V usage is TRBV5-4 and J usage is TRBJ2-2; tentative D call: TRBD2 (5 bases). V was pared by 5 bases and J by 6 bases, with 17 bases between. The germline V gene has CDR1 SGHNT and CDR2 YYREEE (reference sequence). This CDR3 spans 15 amino acids. The CDR3 region has the DNA TGTGCCAGCAGTAAGCCCCGGGAAGGCGCCGGGGAGCTGTTTTTT. It yields the protein CASSKPREGAGELFF.